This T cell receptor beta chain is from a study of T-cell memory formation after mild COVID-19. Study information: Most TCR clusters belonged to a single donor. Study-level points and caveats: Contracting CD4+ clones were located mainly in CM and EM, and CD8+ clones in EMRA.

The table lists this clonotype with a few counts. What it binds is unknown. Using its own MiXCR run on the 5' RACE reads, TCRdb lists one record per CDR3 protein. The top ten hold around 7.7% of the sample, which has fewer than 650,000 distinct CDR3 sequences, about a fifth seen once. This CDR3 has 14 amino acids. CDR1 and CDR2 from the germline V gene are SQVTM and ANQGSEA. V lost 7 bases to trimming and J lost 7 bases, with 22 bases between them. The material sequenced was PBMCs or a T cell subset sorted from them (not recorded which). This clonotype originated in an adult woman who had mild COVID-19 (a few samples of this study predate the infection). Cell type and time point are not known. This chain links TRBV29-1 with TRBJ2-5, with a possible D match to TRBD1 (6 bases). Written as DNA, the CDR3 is TGCAGCGGGACCGAAGGGGACAAGGTCGGGACCCAGTACTTC. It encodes CSGTEGDKVGTQYF.